Each of the 30 T cell receptor beta chains below was sequenced from the same sample in a study of T-cell reconstitution after alpha-beta-depleted transplantation in children. It was with unique molecular identifiers that the TCRbeta library was prepared. MiXCR, run by TCRdb on the PCR reads, gives a single entry per CDR3 protein. The table lists approximately 350,000 distinct CDR3 sequences, around 10% of them singletons, with around 2.3% in the top ten. Source: PBMCs from the stem cell graft donor, taken from the stem cell graft. The source is a human donor who donated a stem cell graft to a child with acute lymphoblastic leukemia.

The chain couples TRBV14 to TRBJ2-1; the D gene is possibly TRBD2 (5 bases). V was clipped by 0 bases and J by 7 bases, with 16 bases between them. This CDR3 is built from 16 residues. Per the germline V gene, CDR1 is SGHDN and CDR2 is FVKESK. The CDR3 nucleotides are TGTGCCAGCAGCCAAGATCTCCGAGGGAAGGGTAATGAGCAGTTCTTC. Amino acids: CASSQDLRGKGNEQFF.

This clonotype came up a few times. V usage is TRBV2 and J usage is TRBJ1-1; a possible D gene is TRBD1 (6 bases). V dropped 4 bases and J dropped 0 bases, with 12 bases sitting between them. Germline values: CDR1 SNHLY, CDR2 FYNNEI. There are 15 residues in the CDR3. Written as DNA, the CDR3 is TGTGCCAGCAGTGGGACACAGGGACTGAACACTGAAGCTTTCTTT. Its protein product is CASSGTQGLNTEAFF. Full variable domain (missing parts from reference TRBV2 and TRBJ1-1): EPEVTQTPSHQVTQMGQEVILRCVPISNHLYFYWYRQILGQKVEFLVSFYNNEISEKSEIFDDQFSVERPDGSNFTLKIRSTKLEDSAMYFCASSGTQGLNTEAFFGQGTRLTVV.

The V call is TRBV20-1, the J call TRBJ2-7; either TRBD1 or TRBD2 may supply D (5 bases each). CDR3 length: 15 amino acids. Germline V gene lookup returns CDR1 DFQATT and CDR2 SNEGSKA (reference sequence). Trimming left V 1 base short and J 0 bases short, with 13 bases between. CDR3 nucleotide sequence: TGCAGTGCTAGAGGGGGGACCCCGAGCTCCTACGAGCAGTACTTC. Residues: CSARGGTPSSYEQYF.

This clonotype has a count of ten or more. This chain joins TRBV12-3 or TRBV12-4 and TRBJ2-1; the match to TRBD2 covers 11 bases. V was clipped by 6 bases and J by 4 bases; unmatched bases: 5. CDR3 length: 15 amino acids. The CDR3 loop reads CASREGTSGYNEQFF. The DNA of the CDR3 is TGTGCCAGCAGAGAGGGGACTAGCGGTTACAATGAGCAGTTCTTC.

J is TRBJ2-1 and V is TRBV10-3; possible D gene TRBD2, 5 bases. The germline V gene encodes CDR1 ENHRY and CDR2 SYGVKD. The CDR3 covers 12 residues. Trimming cost V 6 bases and J 8 bases, with 11 bases left between them. The DNA for the CDR3 is TGTGCCATCAGAGGACTCGGCGATGAGCAGTTCTTC. This gives the protein CAIRGLGDEQFF.

The chain couples TRBV27 to TRBJ2-5; D perhaps matches TRBD1 (5 bases). CDR3 length: 15 residues. The V end lost 6 bases, the J end lost 1 base, and 15 bases lay between the germline ends. Germline assignment: CDR1 MNHEY and CDR2 SMNVEV (reference sequence). CDR3 amino acids: CASSALGATQETQYF. The CDR3 nucleotides read TGTGCCAGCAGCGCTTTAGGGGCCACCCAAGAGACCCAGTACTTC.

The genes are TRBV28 and TRBJ2-1; 8 nucleotides align to TRBD1. V was clipped by 7 bases and J by 6 bases; unmatched bases: 17. From germline, CDR1 is MDHEN and CDR2 SYDVKM. The CDR3 spans 17 residues. CDR3 coding DNA: TGTGCCAGCACCCCACTGCCCTGGACAGGGACGGGCAATGAGCAGTTCTTC. As protein: CASTPLPWTGTGNEQFF.

V is TRBV5-1 and J is TRBJ2-7; 9 bases are shared with TRBD2. This CDR3 has 17 residues. V shed 0 bases and J 1 base; nucleotides not matched to a gene: 8. Germline CDR1 is SGHRS and CDR2 is YFSETQ. CDR3 sequence (DNA): TGCGCCAGCAGCTTGGTGGTTAGCGGGAGAAATTCCTACGAGCAGTACTTC. It specifies CASSLVVSGRNSYEQYF. The full variable domain, rest sourced from reference TRBV5-1 and TRBJ2-7, is KAGVTQTPRYLIKTRGQQVTLSCSPISGHRSVSWYQQTPGQGLQFLFEYFSETQRNKGNFPGRFSGRQFSNSRSEMNVSTLELGDSALYLCASSLVVSGRNSYEQYFGPGTRLTVT.

This clonotype was seen a few times. The chain has TRBV7-3 and TRBJ2-1; the D is unclear. From germline, CDR1 is SGHTA and CDR2 FQGTGA. With 4 bases removed from V and 3 bases from J, the gap between germline ends came to 7 bases. The CDR3 covers 13 residues. Here the CDR3 DNA reads TGTGCCAGCAGCTCGGACGTCTACAATGAGCAGTTCTTC. Amino acid sequence: CASSSDVYNEQFF.

The chain has TRBV7-3 and TRBJ2-1, with D perhaps TRBD2 (5 bases). Germline V lookup: CDR1 SGHTA, CDR2 FQGTGA. This CDR3 is built from 13 residues. V lost 8 bases to trimming and J lost 9 bases, with 17 bases between them. Here the CDR3 DNA reads TGTGCCAGCGGGGTAGCGAACCAAGGTGAGCAGTTCTTC. Protein sequence: CASGVANQGEQFF.

The CDR3 DNA reads TGTGCCAGCAGTTACACGACAGGGACTTCTGGGGCCAACGTCCTGACTTTC. It specifies CASSYTTGTSGANVLTF. The V call is TRBV6-5, the J call TRBJ2-6, with a tentative D call TRBD1 (7 bases). Trimming shortened V by 2 bases and J by 1 base, and 12 bases separated the two germline ends. Germline loops: CDR1 MNHEY, CDR2 SVGAGI. The CDR3 consists of 17 residues.

This clonotype was seen a handful of times. The gene calls are TRBV5-1 and TRBJ2-7, with a tentative D call TRBD1 (6 bases). The CDR3 is 14 amino acids. Trimming removed 4 bases at V and 3 bases at J, with 14 bases between. Germline V gene lookup returns CDR1 SGHRS and CDR2 YFSETQ. The CDR3 DNA sequence: TGCGCCAGCAGCCCAACGGGACAAAGCTACGAGCAGTACTTC. Translating it yields CASSPTGQSYEQYF.

This clonotype was picked up a small number of times. The gene calls are TRBV28 and TRBJ2-1; a weak D match, TRBD2 (6 bases). Germline V lookup: CDR1 MDHEN, CDR2 SYDVKM. The CDR3 loop spans 15 amino acids. V dropped 6 bases and J dropped 5 bases, with 17 bases sitting between them. The CDR3 DNA reads as TGTGCCAGCAGCTCTCCTACCGGGAGACACAATGAGCAGTTCTTC. Translation gives CASSSPTGRHNEQFF.

The chain carries TRBV7-3 and TRBJ2-2; no reliable D call. V lost 4 bases and J 0 bases, leaving 12 bases between the germline ends. Looked up from germline, CDR1 is SGHTA and CDR2 is FQGTGA. The CDR3 has 16 amino acids. As DNA, the CDR3 is TGTGCCAGCAGCTCAATGGCCAGCTCGAACACCGGGGAGCTGTTTTTT. Protein product: CASSSMASSNTGELFF.

This clonotype has a count of ten or more. The chain links TRBV9 to TRBJ2-2, with D possibly called TRBD1 or TRBD2 (6 bases each). Trimming left V 0 bases short and J 0 bases short, with 9 bases between. The CDR3 loop spans 16 amino acids. Germline CDR1 reads SGDLS; CDR2 reads YYNGEE. The CDR3 DNA follows: TGTGCCAGCAGCGTAGCGGAGGGGGCGAACACCGGGGAGCTGTTTTTT. Translation gives CASSVAEGANTGELFF.

This clonotype was found once. A much larger clone differs by one base, so this may be a read error. This sequence joins TRBV6-2 or TRBV6-3 and TRBJ2-1; tentatively, D is TRBD1 or TRBD2 (6 bases each). CDR3 length: 11 residues. The germline V gene has CDR1 MNHEY and CDR2 SVGEGT. CDR3 bases: TGTGCCAGCAGGCGGGACAATAAGCAGTTCTTC. Its translation is CASRRDNKQFF.

This chain joins TRBV12-3 or TRBV12-4 and TRBJ2-1; 8 nucleotides match TRBD1. Trimming removed 5 bases from V and 5 bases from J; junction bases left unmatched: 5. The CDR3 covers 14 residues. DNA for the CDR3: TGTGCCAGCAGTCGAAGACAGGGGAACAATGAGCAGTTCTTC. Its translation: CASSRRQGNNEQFF.

Turning to this clonotype: At one end the junction does not follow the germline gene, possibly because of a read error. The rearrangement joins TRBV7-7 to TRBJ2-2, with TRBD1 matching over 9 bases. The CDR3 contains 16 residues. Looked up from germline, CDR1 is SSHAT and CDR2 is FNYEAQ (reference sequence). Here the CDR3 reads CASTVGGQGRTGELFF. The CDR3 DNA sequence: TGTGCTAGCACCGTTGGAGGACAGGGGCGAACCGGGGAGCTGTTTTTT.

The CDR3 protein is CATSPGRGVGYEQYF. CDR3 in DNA: TGTGCCACCAGCCCAGGCCGCGGGGTAGGGTACGAGCAGTACTTC. The gene calls are TRBV15 and TRBJ2-7; the D gene is possibly TRBD2 (6 bases). With 5 bases removed from V and 4 bases from J, the gap between germline ends came to 18 bases. The length of the CDR3 is 15 residues. Germline CDR1 is LNHNV and CDR2 is YYDKDF (reference sequence).

This chain connects TRBV6-2 or TRBV6-3 to TRBJ2-7; 12 bases map to TRBD2. Per the germline V gene, CDR1 is MNHEY and CDR2 is SVGEGT. V shed 2 bases, J shed 0 bases, and the junction held 2 bases outside the gene matches. This CDR3 contains 16 residues. For the CDR3, the DNA is TGTGCCAGCAGTTACGGGACTAGCGGGTTCTCCTACGAGCAGTACTTC. It translates to CASSYGTSGFSYEQYF.

This clonotype was seen at least ten times. An end of the junction differs from the germline gene, which may be a read error. This chain joins TRBV5-1 and TRBJ2-2, with D unresolved. The CDR3 covers 14 residues. The germline CDR1 and CDR2 sequences are SGHRS and YFSETQ. CDR3 in amino acids: CASSLVGNTGELFF. The CDR3 DNA reads as TGTGCCAGCAGCTTAGTGGGGAACACCGGGGAGCTGTTTTTT.

In its sample, this clonotype was seen a few times. V usage is TRBV12-3 or TRBV12-4 and J usage is TRBJ2-3; the match to TRBD2 covers 13 bases. The junction had 8 bases not matched to a gene; V was cut back by 7 bases and J by 4 bases. The CDR3 contains 16 residues. CDR3 in DNA: TGTGCCAGCAAAGCACTAGCGGGAGGGTTTCCAGATACGCAGTATTTT. Amino acid sequence: CASKALAGGFPDTQYF.

This clonotype was found a few times. Compared with germline, one end of the junction differs, possibly owing to a read error. The V and J genes are TRBV7-9 and TRBJ2-3; D is uncertain. CDR3 size: 15 residues. Germline assignment: CDR1 SEHNR and CDR2 FQNEAQ (reference sequence). DNA of the CDR3: TGTGCCAGCAGCTTAAATTCGGCTCGCACAGATACGCAGTTTTTT. Residues: CASSLNSARTDTQFF.

The rearrangement links TRBV20-1 to TRBJ1-6; 8 positions agree with TRBD1. This CDR3 is built from 15 residues. J was trimmed by 9 bases and V by 6 bases; bases with no gene match: 13. The germline gives CDR1 DFQATT, CDR2 SNEGSKA (reference sequence). The CDR3 DNA reads as TGCAGTGCGAGGAGGTCAGGGGGCTTGGGTTCACCCCTCCACTTT. Amino acids: CSARRSGGLGSPLHF.

This chain uses TRBV3-1 with TRBJ2-1; 10 bases are a match to TRBD2. V lost 1 base, J lost 0 bases, and 6 bases stayed unmatched. The CDR3 runs to 18 residues. CDR1 and CDR2 (germline): LGHDT, YNNKEL (reference sequence). The CDR3 DNA reads TGTGCCAGCAGCCAAGCGAGCGCTAGCGGGAGCTCCTACAATGAGCAGTTCTTC. Its translation: CASSQASASGSSYNEQFF.

CDR3 sequence (DNA): TGTGCCAGCAGCTTAGCGCGTTATGAGCAGTTCTTC. This gives the protein CASSLARYEQFF. The chain links TRBV7-9 to TRBJ2-1; D unclear. This CDR3 has 12 residues. Per the germline V gene, CDR1 is SEHNR and CDR2 is FQNEAQ (reference sequence). Trimming shortened V by 0 bases and J by 8 bases, and 5 bases separated the two germline ends.

At least ten counts were recorded for this clonotype. The chain couples TRBV6-2 or TRBV6-3 to TRBJ2-1; D might be TRBD2 (5 bases). Trimming removed 6 bases at V and 0 bases at J, with 6 bases between. Per germline, CDR1 MNHEY and CDR2 SVGEGT. The CDR3 spans 13 residues. The CDR3 here is CASRGSSYNEQFF. CDR3 DNA sequence: TGTGCCAGCAGGGGGAGCTCCTACAATGAGCAGTTCTTC.

V and J are TRBV12-3 or TRBV12-4 and TRBJ2-7; D may be TRBD1 (5 bases). With 5 bases removed from V and 5 bases from J, the gap between germline ends came to 16 bases. The CDR3 sequence is 14 residues long. The CDR3 DNA follows: TGTGCCAGCAGTCCTCCTATAGGGGTCGACGAGCAGTACTTC. Amino acid sequence: CASSPPIGVDEQYF.

There are a few counts of this clonotype. The chain joins TRBV5-1 to TRBJ2-2, with D perhaps matching TRBD1 or TRBD2 (7 bases each). This CDR3 spans 17 amino acids. CDR1 is SGHRS and CDR2 is YFSETQ in the germline V gene. Trimming removed 5 bases at V and 6 bases at J, with 23 bases between. CDR3 region: CASRSHRQGGQAGELFF. The CDR3, as DNA: TGCGCCAGCAGATCCCATCGACAGGGAGGGCAGGCCGGGGAGCTGTTTTTT.

The V gene is TRBV7-8, the J gene TRBJ2-3, with 12 bases lining up with TRBD2. The junction had 8 bases not matched to a gene; V was cut back by 3 bases and J by 4 bases. CDR1 is SGHVS, CDR2 FQNEAQ, per germline. The CDR3 is 17 amino acids. CDR3 sequence: CASSFRLAGDDADTQYF. The CDR3 DNA reads as TGTGCCAGCAGCTTCCGACTAGCGGGAGATGACGCAGATACGCAGTATTTT.